This T cell receptor beta chain was found in a study of spatial heterogeneity in lung cancer. The time point here: blood at routine non-recurrence follow-up after resection. From tumor, nontumor lung or frozen PBMC, whole RNA was taken unsorted for sequencing. TCRdb analysed the 5' RACE reads with MiXCR anew, one entry per CDR3 protein. This sample has about 120,000 distinct CDR3 sequences, with less than 15% found just once. The CDR3 spans 15 residues. V shed 6 bases, J shed 6 bases, and the junction held 11 bases outside the gene matches. Germline V CDR1 and CDR2: SNHLY, FYNNEI. The specimen comprised PBMCs, sampled at follow-up. This clonotype originated in a male donor with early-stage non-small cell lung cancer. The chain employs TRBV2 and TRBJ1-2; 9 bases are shared with TRBD1. The chain's CDR3 is CASRSQGQGGHGYTF. Written as DNA, the CDR3 is TGTGCCAGCAGGTCACAGGGACAGGGAGGCCATGGCTACACCTTC. The whole variable domain, filled in from reference TRBV2 and TRBJ1-2, reads EPEVTQTPSHQVTQMGQEVILRCVPISNHLYFYWYRQILGQKVEFLVSFYNNEISEKSEIFDDQFSVERPDGSNFTLKIRSTKLEDSAMYFCASRSQGQGGHGYTFGSGTRLTVV.